Following are 32 T cell receptor beta chains from one sample sequenced in a study of T-cell reconstitution after alpha-beta-depleted transplantation in children (dated by TCRdb to the mid-2010s). Explained via the paper, the treatment or condition label denotes: allogeneic hematopoietic cell transplantation with graft depleted of TCRalphabeta T cells and CD19 B cells. Library preparation used PCR. Instrument on record: Illumina HiSeq 2500. Molecular barcoding was employed in the preparation of TCR libraries, with unique molecular identifiers being used to normalize TCRbeta repertoire quantification. Clones were called with MiXCR by TCRdb after fastp trimmed the public reads at Q25, and only in-frame beta chains were retained. Every CDR3 protein is listed once, alongside the most common genes and DNA of its rows. The sample has some 830,000 distinct CDR3 sequences on record, 16% of them singletons. Jointly, the top ten make up 5% of the sample.

Sequenced here: PBMCs, mostly from graft donor cells, sampled 360 days after TCRalphabeta/CD19-depleted stem cell transplant. Receptor source: a male patient under 18 who had a stem cell transplant for acute lymphoblastic leukemia, so the T cells may come from the graft donor.

This chain uses TRBV5-8 with TRBJ2-3, with 12 bases identical to TRBD2. Germline-derived CDR1 and CDR2 are SGHTS and YDEGEE. This CDR3 has 16 residues. J gave up 1 base and V 3 bases, and 3 bases lay outside the gene matches. CDR3 in amino acids: CASSWGTSGRTDTQYF. The CDR3 DNA follows: TGTGCCAGCAGCTGGGGGACTAGCGGGCGCACAGATACGCAGTATTTT.

The CDR3 nucleotides read TGCGCCAGCAGCCGGCCCGGACTCTTAAACACTGAAGCTTTCTTT. Residues: CASSRPGLLNTEAFF. The chain uses TRBV5-1 and TRBJ1-1; no definite D call. Germline V gene sequence: CDR1 SGHRS, CDR2 YFSETQ. CDR3 length equals 15 residues. With 4 bases removed from V and 2 bases from J, the gap between germline ends came to 15 bases.

V gene TRBV25-1 combines with J gene TRBJ1-2; TRBD1 aligns across 12 bases. The CDR3 loop spans 17 amino acids. Germline trimming cut 5 bases from V and 6 bases from J; bases unmatched to any gene: 13. CDR1 is MGHDK and CDR2 is SYGVNS in the germline V gene. CDR3 protein: CASSPSSGTGGFDGYTF. The CDR3 DNA reads as TGTGCCAGCAGTCCTTCCTCCGGGACAGGGGGCTTTGATGGCTACACCTTC.

To note about this clonotype: Its ends do not fully match the called genes, so a read error is possible. This rearrangement joins TRBV29-1 to TRBJ1-2, with 7 bases matching TRBD1. Looked up from germline, CDR1 is SQVTM and CDR2 is ANQGSEA. This CDR3 has 15 amino acids. The CDR3 reads CSVGSFDRAYYGYTF. The DNA of the CDR3 is TGCAGCGTTGGGTCCTTCGACAGGGCGTACTATGGTTACACCTTC.

The CDR3 sequence is CASSHPPSRYEQYF. DNA of the CDR3: TGCGCCAGCAGCCACCCTCCATCAAGATACGAGCAGTACTTC. V usage is TRBV4-1 and J usage is TRBJ2-7; D is undetermined. The CDR3 spans 14 residues. The V end was cut by 3 bases, the J end by 4 bases, with 13 bases between. From germline, CDR1 is MGHRA and CDR2 YSYEKL.

This clonotype has just a few counts. This chain connects TRBV25-1 to TRBJ2-1, with D perhaps matching TRBD2 (5 bases). The V gene's germline CDR1 is MGHDK and CDR2 SYGVNS. Trimming stripped 1 base from V and 6 bases from J, with 13 bases between. This CDR3 comprises 15 residues. The CDR3 is CASSEWEEGPNEQFF. The CDR3 nucleotides read TGTGCCAGCAGTGAATGGGAAGAGGGTCCCAATGAGCAGTTCTTC.

This chain links TRBV4-1 with TRBJ2-3, with 10 nucleotides matching TRBD2. In germline, CDR1 is MGHRA, CDR2 YSYEKL. The CDR3 is 15 residues long. V shed 4 bases and J 4 bases; nucleotides not matched to a gene: 5. The CDR3, as DNA: TGCGCCAGCAGCCTTAGCGGGAGGTTCTCAGATACGCAGTATTTT. This translates into CASSLSGRFSDTQYF.

This clonotype was picked up a small number of times. The chain employs TRBV29-1 and TRBJ2-3; D call uncertain. V lost 5 bases to trimming and J lost 1 base, with 13 bases between them. Germline values: CDR1 SQVTM, CDR2 ANQGSEA. This CDR3 spans 14 amino acids. The CDR3 protein is CSVRGLWGTDTQYF. CDR3 coding DNA: TGCAGCGTTCGCGGTCTCTGGGGCACAGATACGCAGTATTTT.

This clonotype was detected only a few times. The rearrangement links TRBV20-1 to TRBJ2-3; D is perhaps TRBD1 or TRBD2 (6 bases each). V was clipped by 4 bases and J by 5 bases, with 16 bases between them. The CDR3 loop spans 14 amino acids. Germline CDR1 is DFQATT and CDR2 is SNEGSKA (reference sequence). The chain's CDR3 is CSAIRGQSGDTQYF. The DNA of the CDR3 is TGCAGTGCTATACGGGGGCAAAGTGGAGATACGCAGTATTTT.

V and J are TRBV5-1 and TRBJ2-2; 7 bases map to TRBD1. The ends lost 4 bases at V and 6 bases at J; junction bases unmatched: 9. The CDR3 has 15 residues. Germline CDR1 is SGHRS and CDR2 is YFSETQ. CDR3 amino acids: CASSLQTGQAGELFF. CDR3 nucleotide sequence: TGCGCCAGCAGCCTACAGACCGGACAGGCCGGGGAGCTGTTTTTT.

A few counts support this clonotype. The chain is built from TRBV4-1 and TRBJ2-1; 8 nucleotides agree with TRBD2. Germline CDR1 MGHRA, CDR2 YSYEKL. J lost 3 bases, V lost 3 bases, and 4 bases had no gene match. The CDR3 is 15 residues long. This CDR3 is CASSHRAGVYNEQFF. The CDR3 DNA sequence: TGCGCCAGCAGCCACAGAGCGGGAGTCTACAATGAGCAGTTCTTC.

V gene TRBV20-1 combines with J gene TRBJ2-2; D ambiguous. Germline CDR1 is DFQATT and CDR2 is SNEGSKA (reference sequence). The CDR3 has 14 amino acids. With 7 bases removed from V and 1 base from J, the gap between germline ends came to 13 bases. The CDR3 loop reads CSVSGTQNTGELFF. CDR3 coding DNA: TGCAGTGTCTCCGGCACCCAGAACACCGGGGAGCTGTTTTTT.

This sequence joins TRBV5-1 and TRBJ2-2; a weak D match, TRBD1 (5 bases). With 2 bases removed from V and 0 bases from J, the gap between germline ends came to 14 bases. CDR3 size: 17 residues. CDR1 SGHRS and CDR2 YFSETQ come from the germline V gene. The CDR3 region is CASSLRTRAANTGELFF. Written as DNA, the CDR3 is TGCGCCAGCAGCTTACGGACACGGGCCGCGAACACCGGGGAGCTGTTTTTT. Variable domain in full (rest from reference TRBV5-1 and TRBJ2-2): KAGVTQTPRYLIKTRGQQVTLSCSPISGHRSVSWYQQTPGQGLQFLFEYFSETQRNKGNFPGRFSGRQFSNSRSEMNVSTLELGDSALYLCASSLRTRAANTGELFFGEGSRLTVL.

This clonotype was found a few times. The V and J genes are TRBV29-1 and TRBJ2-1, with 7 bases fitting TRBD2. V dropped 4 bases and J dropped 2; count of bases not matched to a gene: 11. In germline, CDR1 is SQVTM, CDR2 ANQGSEA. The CDR3 is 16 residues long. The CDR3 region has the DNA TGCAGCGTTGCTTCCCCCGGGAGGAGGGCCTACAATGAGCAGTTCTTC. Its protein product is CSVASPGRRAYNEQFF.

This clonotype was picked up a small number of times. CDR3 residues: CAISARLAGSTGELFF. In nucleotides, the CDR3 is TGTGCCATCAGTGCCCGACTAGCGGGATCCACCGGGGAGCTGTTTTTT. V gene TRBV10-3 combines with J gene TRBJ2-2, with 11 positions matching TRBD2. V lost 4 bases to trimming and J lost 4 bases; unmatched junction nucleotides: 5. In germline, CDR1 is ENHRY, CDR2 SYGVKD. The CDR3 has 16 amino acids.

This clonotype appeared many times. The CDR3 loop reads CASSFGLAGTNEQFF. The DNA of the CDR3 is TGTGCCAGCAGCTTCGGACTAGCGGGAACGAATGAGCAGTTCTTC. The chain joins TRBV9 to TRBJ2-1, with 12 bases matching TRBD2. Germline V gene sequence: CDR1 SGDLS, CDR2 YYNGEE. V lost 4 bases and J lost 7; bases outside the gene matches: 6. The CDR3 runs to 15 residues.

This chain uses TRBV7-9 with TRBJ2-7; TRBD2 matches 9 bases. The CDR3 consists of 15 residues. CDR1 and CDR2 (germline): SEHNR, FQNEAQ (reference sequence). V lost 4 bases, J lost 1 base, and 5 bases stayed unmatched. This CDR3 is CASSYSGRLSYEQYF. The CDR3 DNA is TGTGCCAGCAGCTACAGCGGGAGGCTTTCCTACGAGCAGTACTTC.

This chain links TRBV6-5 with TRBJ1-3; 9 bases fit TRBD1. Germline V lookup: CDR1 MNHEY, CDR2 SVGAGI. Germline trimming cut 2 bases from V and 2 bases from J; bases unmatched to any gene: 1. This CDR3 contains 15 residues. CDR3 region: CASSYGTGTGNTIYF. The DNA of the CDR3 is TGTGCCAGCAGTTACGGGACAGGGACTGGAAACACCATATATTTT.

The chain has TRBV11-2 and TRBJ2-3, with D possibly matching TRBD2 (6 bases). This CDR3 comprises 15 residues. Looked up from germline, CDR1 is SGHAT and CDR2 is FQNNGV. Deletions cut 2 bases from V and 5 bases from J, with 14 bases between. CDR3 loop: CASSLRVLALDTQYF. CDR3 in DNA: TGTGCCAGCAGCTTAAGGGTACTAGCATTAGATACGCAGTATTTT.

This clonotype was recorded many times. V gene TRBV6-5 combines with J gene TRBJ1-4; 9 positions agree with TRBD1. Germline V gene data show CDR1 as MNHEY and CDR2 as SVGAGI. Unmatched junction bases numbered 4, after V lost 4 bases and J lost 7 bases. The CDR3 consists of 14 residues. CDR3 sequence reads: CASSSGTGIEKLFF. Written as DNA, the CDR3 is TGTGCCAGCAGTTCCGGGACAGGGATTGAAAAACTGTTTTTT.

This clonotype has only a few counts. The V and J genes are TRBV30 and TRBJ2-7, with D perhaps TRBD1 (6 bases). The germline CDR1 and CDR2 sequences are GTSNPN and SVGIG (reference sequence). The CDR3 runs 14 residues. Trimming removed 2 bases at V and 3 bases at J, with 14 bases between. The CDR3, as DNA: TGTGCCTGGAGTCCCCGGGGCAGGGGCTACGAGCAGTACTTC. This encodes CAWSPRGRGYEQYF.

This clonotype showed up just once. V gene TRBV27 combines with J gene TRBJ2-1; 7 nucleotides agree with TRBD2. V lost 7 bases and J lost 9; bases outside the gene matches: 21. The germline CDR1 and CDR2 sequences are MNHEY and SMNVEV (reference sequence). CDR3 length equals 17 residues. CDR3 residues: CASTLPRIGREMTEQFF. As DNA, the CDR3 is TGTGCCAGCACTCTCCCCCGTATTGGGCGGGAGATGACTGAGCAGTTCTTC.

V is TRBV4-1 and J is TRBJ2-5; TRBD2 matches 9 bases. Germline CDR1 and CDR2: MGHRA and YSYEKL. The CDR3 has 17 amino acids. J lost 4 bases, V lost 1 base, and 10 bases had no gene match. The CDR3 DNA follows: TGCGCCAGCAGCCAAGTCTCCGCGGGAGGGTTAGGAGAGACCCAGTACTTC. It is translated as CASSQVSAGGLGETQYF.

The rearrangement joins TRBV2 to TRBJ1-4; no firm D call. CDR1 is SNHLY, CDR2 FYNNEI, per germline. V lost 6 bases, J lost 4 bases, and 15 bases lay in between. The CDR3 extends over 15 amino acids. For the CDR3, the DNA is TGTGCCAGCAGCGAGAGGGATGGTTTTAATGAAAAACTGTTTTTT. It codes for CASSERDGFNEKLFF.

This clonotype was picked up a small number of times. The V and J genes are TRBV5-1 and TRBJ2-7, with D hard to call. Germline-derived CDR1 and CDR2 are SGHRS and YFSETQ. V was pared by 5 bases and J by 4 bases, with 10 bases between. This CDR3 region has 12 residues. Here the CDR3 reads CASSGNQYEQYF. In DNA, the CDR3 is TGCGCCAGCAGTGGGAACCAATACGAGCAGTACTTC.

The chain links TRBV4-1 to TRBJ1-2; D might be TRBD1 (5 bases). The CDR3 is 15 residues long. Germline CDR1 and CDR2: MGHRA and YSYEKL. V lost 1 base, J lost 7 bases, and 16 bases lay in between. The chain's CDR3 is CASSQGIGAIGGYTF. CDR3 nucleotide sequence: TGCGCCAGCAGCCAAGGGATCGGGGCTATTGGTGGCTACACCTTC.

This clonotype was seen repeatedly, ten times or more. The genes are TRBV5-1 and TRBJ1-1; no clear D. This CDR3 is built from 14 residues. V was trimmed by 2 bases and J by 4 bases, leaving 12 bases between them. Germline V CDR1 and CDR2: SGHRS, YFSETQ. CDR3 bases: TGCGCCAGCAGCTTCGGAGGGTTGGGCACTGAAGCTTTCTTT. Residues: CASSFGGLGTEAFF.

This clonotype was recorded many times. The chain employs TRBV7-9 and TRBJ1-1; no definite D call. The CDR3 spans 10 residues. Germline V gene data show CDR1 as SEHNR and CDR2 as FQNEAQ (reference sequence). V dropped 5 bases and J dropped 6 bases, with 4 bases sitting between them. CDR3 residues: CASSPSEAFF. CDR3 nucleotides: TGTGCCAGCAGCCCATCTGAAGCTTTCTTT.

V and J are TRBV5-1 and TRBJ2-7; 10 nucleotides match TRBD2. J gave up 3 bases and V 1 base, and 7 bases lay outside the gene matches. Germline assignment: CDR1 SGHRS and CDR2 YFSETQ. The CDR3 has 16 residues. The CDR3 loop is CASSLRLAGHIYEQYF. CDR3 coding DNA: TGCGCCAGCAGCTTGAGACTAGCGGGCCACATCTACGAGCAGTACTTC.

This sequence joins TRBV11-2 and TRBJ2-1; D is unresolved. The V gene's germline CDR1 is SGHAT and CDR2 FQNNGV. V was pared by 0 bases and J by 2 bases, with 11 bases between. CDR3 length equals 16 residues. CDR3 region: CASSLDAPSAYNEQFF. In DNA, the CDR3 is TGTGCCAGCAGCTTAGATGCCCCGTCCGCCTACAATGAGCAGTTCTTC.

The chain has TRBV2 and TRBJ1-1; weak D call: TRBD1 (6 bases). Between the trimmed V and J ends, which lost 5 bases and 1 base, there was a span of 26 bases. This CDR3 contains 19 residues. Germline CDR1 is SNHLY and CDR2 is FYNNEI. CDR3 protein: CASSLIVRGGVTRNTEAFF. In DNA, the CDR3 is TGTGCCAGCAGTTTAATTGTCAGGGGTGGCGTGACCAGGAACACTGAAGCTTTCTTT.

This chain links TRBV15 with TRBJ2-7; no firm D call. The germline V gene has CDR1 LNHNV and CDR2 YYDKDF (reference sequence). V was pared by 3 bases and J by 0 bases, with 15 bases between. This CDR3 has 16 amino acids. CDR3 in amino acids: CATSSFGRVDSYEQYF. CDR3 DNA: TGTGCCACCAGCAGCTTTGGTCGGGTGGACTCCTACGAGCAGTACTTC.